This T cell receptor beta chain is drawn from a study of OX40 agonist ivuxolimab in advanced cancers. Context from the whole study: Ivuxolimab was an agonistic, fully human IgG2 monoclonal antibody directed against OX40 (CD134), a costimulatory receptor. Intravenous ivuxolimab was administered to patients every 2 weeks at six dose levels: 0.01, 0.1, 0.3, 1.5, 3 and 10 mg/kg. Among the roughly 52 dose-escalation patients, some 19 had hepatocellular carcinoma, 15 or so melanoma, 9 renal cell carcinoma and 9 head and neck cancer. In the dose-escalation cohort, 70% to 90% of patients were male, and the mean age was around 60 years with a range of roughly 23 to 79. Prior anti-PD-1, anti-PD-L1 or anti-CTLA-4 therapy was permitted, and roughly two fifths of dose-escalation patients had received checkpoint inhibitors. Three dose-escalation patients achieved partial responses, one with hepatocellular carcinoma and two with cutaneous melanoma. Peripheral TCRbeta sequencing aimed to test whether ivuxolimab altered TCR sequence diversity and caused clonal T-cell expansion. The paper reports the monotherapy dose-escalation portion (N of about 56 patients) of the phase I ivuxolimab trial. Study-wide conclusions, independent of this receptor: At doses of 0.1 to 3.0 mg/kg, clonal expansion of both CD4+ and CD8+ blood T cells was observed from baseline to week 6. Low levels of normalized T-cell clonal expansion were also seen in some nonresponding patients. In the 0.1-3.0 mg/kg groups, partial responders were among the patients with the lowest normalized peripheral clonal expansion, particularly in CD8+ T cells. After ivuxolimab, CD8+ T cells had more expanded clones than CD4+ T cells on average. Antigen specificity was not determined for the clonally expanded peripheral T cells.

The germline V gene supplies CDR1 SGHRS and CDR2 YFSETQ. Unmatched junction bases come to 8, with V trimmed by 4 bases and J by 4 bases. The CDR3 has 15 amino acids, counting the end cysteine and phenylalanine. The only DNA kept is the CDR3, 45 bases in frame from the first base. Comments on this clone: Which antigen it targets is not known. One base away there is no much larger clone; base qualities are not given.

Genomic DNA was extracted from sorted cells for sequencing of the TCRbeta CDR3 region. TCRbeta CDR3 regions were sequenced using the immunoSEQ Assay. TCRdb retrieved this table from immuneACCESS and kept in-frame rearrangements only. Not all clones are present; in checked studies, unresolved V genes account for under half, and no reason is known for the remainder. Present in this sample are more than 85,000 clones, around 88% of which were seen just once. Roughly 0.5% of the sample is held by the ten biggest clonotypes. Patients with autoimmune disease history or receiving systemic immunosuppression were excluded from the trial. Peripheral blood for TCR sequencing was drawn from every dose cohort at baseline, at cycle 4 day 1 and at cycle 7 day 1. The samples were drawn from a first-in-human, open-label, multicenter phase I dose-escalation trial of ivuxolimab. Adults with locally advanced or metastatic melanoma, renal cell carcinoma, hepatocellular carcinoma or head and neck squamous cell carcinoma were enrolled in the trial. Before TCR sequencing, CD4+ T cells and CD8+ T cells were sorted from peripheral blood as separate populations.

The sequence derives from an adult with an advanced solid tumor such as melanoma, head and neck, liver or kidney cancer. Rearrangement joined TRBV5-1 to TRBJ1-2; TRBD1 agrees with 9 junctional bases. Sequences were derived from CD4+ or CD8+ T cells sorted from blood, sampled in a trial of the OX40 agonist ivuxolimab. The nucleotide sequence reads TGCGCCAGCAGCCACAGGGGGCCCGTACCCTATGGCTACACCTTC. Translation gives CASSHRGPVPYGYTF.